This T cell receptor beta chain appears in the sequencing data of a study of shared clonotypes between healthy human individuals. This clone is a singleton in its sample. Germline V gene data show CDR1 as SGHRS and CDR2 as YFSETQ. Trimming pared 5 bases from V and 3 bases from J, leaving 16 bases between. CDR3 length equals 15 residues. Assay: immunoSEQ multiplex PCR; the TCRdb copy retains only in-frame clones and omits some. The repertoire holds some 95,000 clones, with around 68% as singletons. With CCR7-negative CD45RA+ TemRA cells, CD45RO+ cells were combined in CD8 memory. V gene TRBV5-1 combines with J gene TRBJ2-3; D ambiguous. Sequenced input: memory CD8+ T cells sorted from blood. Subset given: CD45RO+ cells pooled with CCR7-negative TemRA cells. This receptor was taken from a young man in good health. The DNA for the CDR3 is TGCGCCAGCAGATTCCTGCTGCGAAGTACAGATACGCAGTATTTT. Translating it yields CASRFLLRSTDTQYF.